A selection of T cell receptor beta chains follows, all from one sample in a study of cytomegalovirus exposure and HLA in healthy donors. Libraries were prepared by immunoSEQ multiplex PCR; TCRdb keeps only in-frame clonotypes and omits some of them. The sample has fewer than 65,000 clones, roughly 86% seen once. Material: PBMCs. Every receptor here comes from a man between 18 and 29 years old in good health and CMV-seronegative. CDR3s include the opening cysteine and the closing phenylalanine or tryptophan.

V gene	J gene	CDR3 protein
TRBV7-6	TRBJ1-1	CAGHRGENTEAFF
TRBV29-1	TRBJ1-2	CSTDYGQGGGYTF
TRBV7-9	TRBJ2-1	CASSLAGLAGAYNEQFF
TRBV30	TRBJ1-2	CAWSTPLGRQGARLNYGYTF
TRBV29-1	TRBJ1-1	CSVEVPFTYTEAFF
TRBV15	TRBJ2-7	CATSIGGGSYEQYF
TRBV7-2	TRBJ1-3	CAGSSRTGTGNTIYF
TRBV6-1	TRBJ2-7	CASRWGRGLLYEQYF
TRBV5-1	TRBJ1-5	CASSLAWGDQPQHF
TRBV28	TRBJ2-5	CASSPVAGLSETQYF
TRBV4-1	TRBJ2-2	CASSHPMRNTGELFF
TRBV19	TRBJ2-3	CASIGGGGGDTQYF
TRBV6-4	TRBJ1-2	CASSGGQNYGYTF
TRBV28	TRBJ2-7	CASSLGTSGGPEQYF
TRBV5-4	TRBJ1-1	CASAGQANTEAFF
TRBV11-2	TRBJ2-7	CASSPEGGFAF
TRBV6-1	TRBJ2-1	CASSELAGGTDEQFF
TRBV10-2	TRBJ2-2	CASSEDRVTGELFF
TRBV18	TRBJ2-7	CASSRDIRTYEQYF
TRBV6-5	TRBJ2-7	CASSAGWSYEQYF
TRBV9	TRBJ1-1	CASSAGQTEAFF
TRBV2	TRBJ1-5	CASKRGGLLDNQPQHF
TRBV6-5	TRBJ1-2	CASSMDRGYGYTF
TRBV13	TRBJ2-5	CASSLARQQETQYF
TRBV11-2	TRBJ2-7	CASSSNERGIYEQYF
TRBV7-9	TRBJ2-5	CASSLDQAGLETQYF
TRBV9	TRBJ2-1	CASSVSGLVSNEQFF
TRBV11-3	TRBJ1-2	CASSSGGDGYTF
TRBV9	TRBJ2-4	CASSVAGGSRAIQYF
TRBV5-1	TRBJ2-6	CASSLAPLGQGASGANVLTF
TRBV10-2	TRBJ1-6	CASSEMISSYNSPLHF
TRBV15	TRBJ1-5	CATSTGVVSRDQPQHF
TRBV29-1	TRBJ2-2	CSVADRGLHTGELFF
TRBV27	TRBJ2-1	CASSWGKNNEQFF
TRBV5-1	TRBJ1-4	CASSLGTGDEKLFF
TRBV13	TRBJ1-1	CASSSRGGNTEAFF
TRBV19	TRBJ1-5	CASSDRGWQPQHF
TRBV6-6	TRBJ1-2	CASSYERNYGYTF
TRBV11-2	TRBJ1-1	CASHREGKPFF
TRBV4-1	TRBJ2-3	CASSQEAGDTQYF
TRBV5-1	TRBJ2-1	CASSFGGGGHNEQFF
TRBV2	TRBJ1-1	CASNKEGEAFF
TRBV6-7	TRBJ1-2	CASSYLSGVYGYTF
TRBV4-1	TRBJ1-4	CASSQENGEQGVF
TRBV28	TRBJ1-2	CASSTWGTASSNYGYTF
TRBV5-4	TRBJ2-1	CASSPAGATYNEQFF
TRBV2	TRBJ2-7	CAWTTGSSYEQYF